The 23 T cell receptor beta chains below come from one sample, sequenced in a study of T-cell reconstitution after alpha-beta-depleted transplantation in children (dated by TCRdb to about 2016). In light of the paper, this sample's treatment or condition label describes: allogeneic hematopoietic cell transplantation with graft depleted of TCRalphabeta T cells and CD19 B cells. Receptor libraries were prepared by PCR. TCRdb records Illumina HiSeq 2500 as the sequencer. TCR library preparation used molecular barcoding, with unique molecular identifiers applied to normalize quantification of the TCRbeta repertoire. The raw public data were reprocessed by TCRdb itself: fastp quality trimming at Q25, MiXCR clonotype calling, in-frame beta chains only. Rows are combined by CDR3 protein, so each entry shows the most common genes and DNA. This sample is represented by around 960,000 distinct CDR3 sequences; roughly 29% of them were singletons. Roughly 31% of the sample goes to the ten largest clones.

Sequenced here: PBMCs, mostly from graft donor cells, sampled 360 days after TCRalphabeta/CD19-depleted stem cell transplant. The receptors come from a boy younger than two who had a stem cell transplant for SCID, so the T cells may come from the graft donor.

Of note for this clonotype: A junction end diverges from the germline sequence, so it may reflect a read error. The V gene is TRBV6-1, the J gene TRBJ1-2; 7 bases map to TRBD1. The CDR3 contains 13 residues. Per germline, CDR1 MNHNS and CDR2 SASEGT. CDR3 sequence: CASGTGENYGYIF. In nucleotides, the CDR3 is TGTGCCAGCGGTACAGGGGAGAACTATGGCTACATCTTC.

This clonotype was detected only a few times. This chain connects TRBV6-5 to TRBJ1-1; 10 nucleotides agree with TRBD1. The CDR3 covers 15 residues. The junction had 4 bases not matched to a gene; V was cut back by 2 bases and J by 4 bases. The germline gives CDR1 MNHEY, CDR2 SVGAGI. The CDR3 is CASSYLGQGVTEAFF. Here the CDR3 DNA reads TGTGCCAGCAGTTACCTCGGACAGGGGGTCACTGAAGCTTTCTTT.

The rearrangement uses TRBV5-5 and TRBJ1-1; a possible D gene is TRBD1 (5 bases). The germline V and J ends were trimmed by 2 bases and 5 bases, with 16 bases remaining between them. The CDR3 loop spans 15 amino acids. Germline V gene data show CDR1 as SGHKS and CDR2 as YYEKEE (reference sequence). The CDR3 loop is CASSFLTVWGTEAFF. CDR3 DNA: TGTGCCAGCAGCTTTCTAACGGTCTGGGGGACTGAAGCTTTCTTT.

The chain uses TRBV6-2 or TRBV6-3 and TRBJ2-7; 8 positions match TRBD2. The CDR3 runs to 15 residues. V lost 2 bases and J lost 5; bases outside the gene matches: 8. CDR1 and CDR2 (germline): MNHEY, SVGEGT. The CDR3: CASSYGLATKNEQYF. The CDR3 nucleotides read TGTGCCAGCAGTTACGGACTAGCTACAAAGAACGAGCAGTACTTC.

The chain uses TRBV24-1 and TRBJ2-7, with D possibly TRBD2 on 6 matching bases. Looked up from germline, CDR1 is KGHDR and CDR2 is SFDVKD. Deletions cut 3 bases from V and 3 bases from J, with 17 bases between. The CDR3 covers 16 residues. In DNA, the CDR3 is TGTGCCACCAGTGATCCCAGGACGGAGGGCGGCTACGAGCAGTACTTC. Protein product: CATSDPRTEGGYEQYF.

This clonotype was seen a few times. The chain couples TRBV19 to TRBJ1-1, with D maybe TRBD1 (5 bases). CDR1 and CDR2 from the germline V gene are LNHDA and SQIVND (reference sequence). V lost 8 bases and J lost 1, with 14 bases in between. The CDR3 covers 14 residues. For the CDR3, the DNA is TGTGCCAGTGCGGGACTGAATAAGAACACTGAAGCTTTCTTT. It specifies CASAGLNKNTEAFF.

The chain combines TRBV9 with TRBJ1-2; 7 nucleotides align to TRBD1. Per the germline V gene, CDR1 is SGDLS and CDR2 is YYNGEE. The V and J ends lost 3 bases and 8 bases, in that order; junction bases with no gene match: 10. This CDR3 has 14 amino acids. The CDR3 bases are TGTGCCAGCAGCGCAGCAGGGGGGCTAAAAGGCTACACCTTC. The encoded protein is CASSAAGGLKGYTF.

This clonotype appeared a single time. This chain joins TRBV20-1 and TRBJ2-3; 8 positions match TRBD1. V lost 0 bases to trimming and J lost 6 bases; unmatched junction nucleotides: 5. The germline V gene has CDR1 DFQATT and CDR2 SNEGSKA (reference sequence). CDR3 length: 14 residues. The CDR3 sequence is CSARDENRGDTQYF. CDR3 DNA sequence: TGCAGTGCTAGAGATGAGAACAGGGGGGATACGCAGTATTTT.

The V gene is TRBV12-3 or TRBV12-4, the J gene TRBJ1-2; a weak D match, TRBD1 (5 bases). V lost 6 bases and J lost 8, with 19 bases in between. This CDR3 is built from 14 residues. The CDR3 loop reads CASRRTGTGGGYTF. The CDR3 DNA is TGTGCCAGCAGAAGGACCGGGACCGGAGGGGGCTACACCTTC.

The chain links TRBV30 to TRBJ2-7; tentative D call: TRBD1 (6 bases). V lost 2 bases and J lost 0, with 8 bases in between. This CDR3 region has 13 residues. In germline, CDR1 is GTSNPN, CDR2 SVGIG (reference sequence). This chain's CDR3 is CAWSKGHSYEQYF. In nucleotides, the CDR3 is TGTGCCTGGAGTAAGGGACACTCCTACGAGCAGTACTTC.

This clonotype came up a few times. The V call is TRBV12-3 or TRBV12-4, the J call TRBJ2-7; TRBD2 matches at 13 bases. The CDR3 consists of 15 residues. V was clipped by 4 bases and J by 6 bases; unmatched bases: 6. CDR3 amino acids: CASSSRLAGGGEQYF. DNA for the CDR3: TGTGCCAGCAGTTCGCGACTAGCGGGGGGCGGCGAGCAGTACTTC.

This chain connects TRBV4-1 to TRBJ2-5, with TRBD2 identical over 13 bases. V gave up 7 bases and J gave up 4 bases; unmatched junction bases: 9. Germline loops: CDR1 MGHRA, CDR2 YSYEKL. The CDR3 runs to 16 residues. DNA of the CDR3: TGCGCCAGCAACCCGGGACTAGCGGGGATCTCAGAGACCCAGTACTTC. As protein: CASNPGLAGISETQYF.

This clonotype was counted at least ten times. The CDR3 reads CASSHWEEQGEQYF. CDR3 coding DNA: TGCGCCAGCAGCCATTGGGAGGAACAGGGCGAGCAGTACTTC. The rearrangement links TRBV4-1 to TRBJ2-7; D might be TRBD1 or TRBD2, each matching 6 bases. The germline V and J ends were trimmed by 3 bases and 6 bases, with 15 bases remaining between them. Germline CDR1 reads MGHRA; CDR2 reads YSYEKL. The CDR3 consists of 14 residues.

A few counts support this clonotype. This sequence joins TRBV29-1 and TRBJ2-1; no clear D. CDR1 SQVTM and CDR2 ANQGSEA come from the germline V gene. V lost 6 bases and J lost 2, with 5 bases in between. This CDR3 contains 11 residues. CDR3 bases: TGCAGCGTGGCTACCTACAATGAGCAGTTCTTC. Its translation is CSVATYNEQFF.

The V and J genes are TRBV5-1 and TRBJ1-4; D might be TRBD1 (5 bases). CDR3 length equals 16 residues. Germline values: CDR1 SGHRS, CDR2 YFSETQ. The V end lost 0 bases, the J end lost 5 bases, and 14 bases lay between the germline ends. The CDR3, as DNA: TGCGCCAGCAGCTTGGGCCCCGGGACGGTCAATGAAAAACTGTTTTTT. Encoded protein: CASSLGPGTVNEKLFF.

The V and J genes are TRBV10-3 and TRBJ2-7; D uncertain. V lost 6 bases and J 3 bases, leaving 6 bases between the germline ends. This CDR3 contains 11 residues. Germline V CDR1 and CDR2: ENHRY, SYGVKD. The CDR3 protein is CAISRNYEQYF. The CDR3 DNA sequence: TGTGCCATCAGCAGAAACTACGAGCAGTACTTC.

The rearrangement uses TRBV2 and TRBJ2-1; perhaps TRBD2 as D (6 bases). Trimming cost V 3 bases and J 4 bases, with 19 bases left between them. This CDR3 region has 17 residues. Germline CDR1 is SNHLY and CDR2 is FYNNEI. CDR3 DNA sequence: TGTGCCAGCAGTGAGGGAGGCAGTCCCTCTTTGTACAATGAGCAGTTCTTC. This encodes CASSEGGSPSLYNEQFF.

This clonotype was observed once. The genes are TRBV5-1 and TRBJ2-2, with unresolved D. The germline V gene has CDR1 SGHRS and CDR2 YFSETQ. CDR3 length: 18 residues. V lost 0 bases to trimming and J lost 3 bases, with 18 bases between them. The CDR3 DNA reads TGCGCCAGCAGCTTGGCCCTCCGAGACATGGGGTACACCGGGGAGCTGTTTTTT. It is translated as CASSLALRDMGYTGELFF.

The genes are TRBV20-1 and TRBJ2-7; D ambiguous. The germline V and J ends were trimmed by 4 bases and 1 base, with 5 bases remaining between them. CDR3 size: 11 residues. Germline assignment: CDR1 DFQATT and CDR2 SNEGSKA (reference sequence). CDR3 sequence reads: CSAKKSYEQYF. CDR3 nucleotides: TGCAGTGCTAAAAAGTCCTACGAGCAGTACTTC.

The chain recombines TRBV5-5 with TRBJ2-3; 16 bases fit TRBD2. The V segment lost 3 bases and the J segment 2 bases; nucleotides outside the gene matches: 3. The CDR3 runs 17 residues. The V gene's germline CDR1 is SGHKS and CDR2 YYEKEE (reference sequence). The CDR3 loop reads CASSWGLAGGSTDTQYF. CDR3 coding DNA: TGTGCCAGCAGCTGGGGACTAGCGGGGGGGTCCACAGATACGCAGTATTTT.

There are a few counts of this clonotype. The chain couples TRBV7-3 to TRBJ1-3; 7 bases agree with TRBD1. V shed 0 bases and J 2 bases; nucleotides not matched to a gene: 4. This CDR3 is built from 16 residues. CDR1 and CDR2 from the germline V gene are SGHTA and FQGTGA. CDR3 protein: CASSLTSGTAGNTIYF. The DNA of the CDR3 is TGTGCCAGCAGCTTAACTTCCGGGACAGCTGGAAACACCATATATTTT.

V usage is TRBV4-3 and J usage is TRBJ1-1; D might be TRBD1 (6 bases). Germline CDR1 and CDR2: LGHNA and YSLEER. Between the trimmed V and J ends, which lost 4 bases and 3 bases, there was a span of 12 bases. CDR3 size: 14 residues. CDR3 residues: CASSPQGWDTEAFF. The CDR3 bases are TGCGCCAGCAGCCCACAGGGTTGGGACACTGAAGCTTTCTTT.

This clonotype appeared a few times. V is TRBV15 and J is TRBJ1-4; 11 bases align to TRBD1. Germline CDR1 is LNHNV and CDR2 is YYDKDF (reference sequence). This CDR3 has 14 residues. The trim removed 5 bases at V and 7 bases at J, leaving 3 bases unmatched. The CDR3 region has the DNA TGTGCCACCAGCGCCGGGACAGGGGGTGAAAAACTGTTTTTT. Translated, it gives CATSAGTGGEKLFF.